What follows is one TCR beta chain and its context. TCRdb re-derived calls from the 5' RACE reads in MiXCR, one entry per CDR3 protein. The sample includes around 40,000 distinct CDR3 sequences, roughly 5.7% of them seen just once. This sample is drawn from a study of early T cells in non-severe SARS-CoV-2 infection. The sequenced sample was whole blood. This receptor was obtained from an adult who was a healthcare worker with PCR-confirmed SARS-CoV-2 infection or an uninfected control (not recorded which).

Here the CDR3 reads CATKVSPRTRNTIYF. The CDR3 nucleotides are TGTGCCACCAAGGTTAGTCCAAGGACCCGAAACACCATATATTTT. The rearrangement links TRBV24-1 to TRBJ1-3; D unclear. Trimming took 8 bases from V and 5 from J, leaving 18 bases between them. Looked up from germline, CDR1 is KGHDR and CDR2 is SFDVKD. CDR3 length: 15 residues.